This passage covers 22 T cell receptor beta chains from one sample sequenced in a study of blood T cell repertoires in COVID-19. Libraries were prepared by immunoSEQ multiplex PCR; TCRdb keeps only in-frame clonotypes and omits some of them. The top ten hold about 4.8% of the sample, which has 150,000 to 200,000 clones, about nine tenths seen once. Specimen: peripheral blood. These receptors all come from a man aged 30 to 45 with COVID-19, enrolled during active disease.

In its sample, this clone was seen a few times. The V and J genes are TRBV30 and TRBJ1-4, with 10 bases fitting TRBD1. Germline lookup yields CDR1 GTSNPN and CDR2 SVGIG (reference sequence). There are 15 residues in the CDR3. The V gene end was trimmed by 0 bases and the J gene end by 6 bases; junction bases not matched to a gene: 4. The CDR3 nucleotides read TGTGCCTGGAGTGTAGGGGGACAGGGGCATGAAAAACTGTTTTTT. This codes for CAWSVGGQGHEKLFF. Looking up the rest from reference TRBV30 and TRBJ1-4 gives the full variable domain: SQTIHQWPATLVQPVGSPLSLECTVEGTSNPNLYWYRQAAGRGLQLLFYSVGIGQISSEVPQNLSASRPQDRQFILSSKKLLLSDSGFYLCAWSVGGQGHEKLFFGSGTQLSVL.

The chain uses TRBV5-1 and TRBJ2-7; D call uncertain. The CDR3 loop spans 16 amino acids. The germline V gene encodes CDR1 SGHRS and CDR2 YFSETQ. Trimming cost V 2 bases and J 0 bases, with 15 bases left between them. CDR3 in DNA: TGCGCCAGCAGCTTTACTACACCTCTTAGCTCCTACGAGCAGTACTTC. Its translation: CASSFTTPLSSYEQYF. The full variable domain, its missing parts supplied by reference TRBV5-1 and TRBJ2-7, is KAGVTQTPRYLIKTRGQQVTLSCSPISGHRSVSWYQQTPGQGLQFLFEYFSETQRNKGNFPGRFSGRQFSNSRSEMNVSTLELGDSALYLCASSFTTPLSSYEQYFGPGTRLTVT.

The rearrangement links TRBV5-1 to TRBJ1-1, with 7 nucleotides matching TRBD1. Germline trimming cut 3 bases from V and 1 base from J; bases unmatched to any gene: 6. The CDR3 contains 15 residues. In germline, CDR1 is SGHRS, CDR2 YFSETQ. The CDR3 sequence is CASSWTGNGNTEAFF. CDR3 sequence (DNA): TGCGCCAGCAGCTGGACAGGCAACGGGAACACTGAAGCTTTCTTT.

The chain has TRBV29-1 and TRBJ1-1; D not certain. Trimming cost V 7 bases and J 1 base, with 13 bases left between them. The germline CDR1 and CDR2 sequences are SQVTM and ANQGSEA. The CDR3 contains 13 residues. The CDR3 region has the DNA TGCAGCGCATTCAGCGTCCAGAACACTGAAGCTTTCTTT. It translates to CSAFSVQNTEAFF.

The chain recombines TRBV6-5 with TRBJ1-1; 7 positions match TRBD1. CDR3 length: 16 amino acids. Germline CDR1 MNHEY, CDR2 SVGAGI. Trimming removed 3 bases from V and 3 bases from J; junction bases left unmatched: 10. CDR3 amino acids: CASSYWRGRGYTEAFF. CDR3 DNA sequence: TGTGCCAGCAGTTATTGGAGGGGGCGAGGGTACACTGAAGCTTTCTTT.

The chain uses TRBV5-1 and TRBJ2-7; a possible D gene is TRBD1 (7 bases). CDR3 length equals 13 residues. The germline V gene encodes CDR1 SGHRS and CDR2 YFSETQ. The V end lost 5 bases, the J end lost 6 bases, and 15 bases lay between the germline ends. The CDR3 coding sequence is TGCGCCAGCAGAGGAGGGGGCCAAGTCGAGCAGTACTTC. Translating gives CASRGGGQVEQYF.

This chain uses TRBV28 with TRBJ2-1; tentatively, D is TRBD2 (6 bases). Trimming left V 7 bases short and J 7 bases short, with 26 bases between. The CDR3 extends over 17 amino acids. Germline loops: CDR1 MDHEN, CDR2 SYDVKM. The CDR3 spells CASTVPRRASENNEQFF. CDR3 DNA sequence: TGTGCCAGCACAGTCCCCCGGAGGGCTAGCGAGAATAATGAGCAGTTCTTC. Full variable domain (rest looked up from reference TRBV28 and TRBJ2-1): DVKVTQSSRYLVKRTGEKVFLECVQDMDHENMFWYRQDPGLGLRLIYFSYDVKMKEKGDIPEGYSVSREKKERFSLILESASTNQTSMYLCASTVPRRASENNEQFFGPGTRLTVL.

The genes are TRBV21-1 and TRBJ2-7; whether TRBD1, the table's D call, matches the DNA was not checked. TRBV21-1 is assigned pseudogene status. The CDR3 is made up of 12 amino acids. The CDR3 is CASSKVTYEQYF. In nucleotides, the CDR3 is TGTGCCAGCAGCAAAGTCACCTACGAGCAGTACTTC.

The chain uses TRBV24-1 and TRBJ2-7; D is possibly TRBD2 (6 bases). The ends were cut back, 0 bases at V and 2 bases at J, with 10 bases in the middle. The CDR3 extends over 15 amino acids. Germline loops: CDR1 KGHDR, CDR2 SFDVKD. The CDR3 is CATSDLHAGTYEQYF. CDR3 DNA sequence: TGTGCCACCAGTGATTTGCACGCGGGAACCTACGAGCAGTACTTC.

The chain uses TRBV7-8 and TRBJ2-1, with D hard to call. Deletions cut 6 bases from V and 4 bases from J, with 19 bases between. CDR1 is SGHVS and CDR2 is FQNEAQ in the germline V gene. This CDR3 spans 16 amino acids. The CDR3 region is CASRANIADRYNEQFF. CDR3 sequence (DNA): TGTGCCAGCAGGGCTAATATAGCCGATAGATACAATGAGCAGTTCTTC. Full variable domain (remainder filled in from reference TRBV7-8 and TRBJ2-1): GAGVSQSPRYKVAKRGQDVALRCDPISGHVSLFWYQQALGQGPEFLTYFQNEAQLDKSGLPSDRFFAERPEGSVSTLKIQRTQQEDSAVYLCASRANIADRYNEQFFGPGTRLTVL.

V is TRBV11-1 and J is TRBJ1-6, with D perhaps TRBD1 (6 bases). Germline-derived CDR1 and CDR2 are SGHAT and FQDESV (reference sequence). This CDR3 contains 14 residues. With 5 bases removed from V and 8 bases from J, the gap between germline ends came to 13 bases. The CDR3 sequence: CASSGGAGHSPLHF. The DNA of the CDR3 is TGTGCCAGCAGCGGGGGGGCTGGTCATTCACCCCTCCACTTT.

This chain links TRBV28 with TRBJ2-3; 9 nucleotides line up with TRBD1. With 5 bases clipped from V and 11 bases from J, the junction kept 14 bases outside the gene matches. In germline, CDR1 is MDHEN, CDR2 SYDVKM. This CDR3 region has 15 residues. The CDR3: CASSPRDRAFGGQYF. DNA of the CDR3: TGTGCCAGCAGTCCCAGGGACAGGGCCTTCGGGGGGCAGTATTTT.

The rearrangement links TRBV19 to TRBJ1-2, with 9 bases fitting TRBD1. This CDR3 is built from 15 residues. V lost 5 bases, J lost 8 bases, and 12 bases stayed unmatched. Germline V lookup: CDR1 LNHDA, CDR2 SQIVND (reference sequence). CDR3 region: CASSEPGQGSLGYTF. As DNA, the CDR3 is TGTGCCAGTAGTGAGCCGGGACAGGGATCTCTCGGCTACACCTTC.

V is TRBV6-5 and J is TRBJ1-6, with D unresolved. The V gene lost 7 bases and the J gene lost 9 bases, with 16 bases spanning the gap. The CDR3 loop spans 14 amino acids. Germline V gene lookup returns CDR1 MNHEY and CDR2 SVGAGI. The DNA of the CDR3 is TGTGCCAGCACCATCTCACCCGGGGTTTCACCCCTCCACTTT. Its translation is CASTISPGVSPLHF.

The chain employs TRBV6-4 and TRBJ2-7, with TRBD2 identical over 12 bases. Germline values: CDR1 MRHNA, CDR2 SNTAGT. The CDR3 extends over 14 amino acids. The V and J ends lost 6 bases and 13 bases, in that order; junction bases with no gene match: 13. CDR3 loop: CASRGTGTSGPVYF. CDR3 nucleotides: TGTGCCAGCAGGGGGACCGGGACTAGCGGGCCCGTCTACTTC.

The chain carries TRBV27 and TRBJ1-2, with 9 nucleotides matching TRBD1. Germline V CDR1 and CDR2: MNHEY, SMNVEV (reference sequence). Trimming removed 4 bases from V and 13 bases from J; junction bases left unmatched: 7. The CDR3 length is 12 residues. The CDR3 DNA reads TGTGCCAGCAGTTCGGGACAGGGAATCGCCACCTTC. Translation gives CASSSGQGIATF.

The chain has TRBV7-2 and TRBJ2-7; 7 positions match TRBD1. CDR3 length: 14 residues. Trimming cost V 1 base and J 5 bases; bases outside gene matches: 5. Germline CDR1 is SGHTA and CDR2 is FQGNSA. CDR3 protein: CASSLVLGGNEQYF. The DNA for the CDR3 is TGTGCCAGCAGCTTAGTTCTAGGGGGCAACGAGCAGTACTTC.

The CDR3 reads CASSLKQGDYGYTF. As DNA, the CDR3 is TGTGCCAGCAGCTTGAAACAGGGTGACTATGGCTACACCTTC. The chain employs TRBV7-9 and TRBJ1-2; possible D gene TRBD1, 6 bases. Germline CDR1 and CDR2: SEHNR and FQNEAQ (reference sequence). V gave up 3 bases and J gave up 3 bases, with 11 bases separating them. The CDR3 spans 14 residues.

CDR3 in amino acids: CASSKAFPGRGWGNTIYF. CDR3 nucleotide sequence: TGTGCCAGCAGCAAAGCTTTTCCGGGGAGGGGCTGGGGAAACACCATATATTTT. The rearrangement uses TRBV21-1 and TRBJ1-3. TRBV21-1 represents a pseudogene. This CDR3 spans 18 amino acids.

The count of this clone is one. V and J are TRBV4-2 and TRBJ1-1; D gene unclear. Deletions cut 0 bases from V and 3 bases from J, with 11 bases between. Germline loops: CDR1 LGHNA, CDR2 YNFKEQ. The CDR3 spans 15 residues. CDR3 in amino acids: CASSQEWAVDTEAFF. The DNA for the CDR3 is TGTGCCAGCAGCCAAGAATGGGCAGTAGACACTGAAGCTTTCTTT.

The chain has TRBV1 and TRBJ2-3; the table calls TRBD2, which could not be checked here. TRBV1 is a pseudogene locus. This CDR3 contains 16 residues. The CDR3 DNA sequence: TGCACCAGCATCCCGAGCGGGGGGGCCGGGGCAGATACGCAGTATTTT. Translating it yields CTSIPSGGAGADTQYF.

This chain links TRBV7-9 with TRBJ2-7, with D tentatively TRBD2 (6 bases). V dropped 1 base and J dropped 0 bases, with 16 bases sitting between them. The CDR3 consists of 17 residues. Germline V lookup: CDR1 SEHNR, CDR2 FQNEAQ (reference sequence). In DNA form, the CDR3 reads TGTGCCAGCAGCTTAGAGGGGCCGGGGGATAGCTCCTACGAGCAGTACTTC. It codes for CASSLEGPGDSSYEQYF.